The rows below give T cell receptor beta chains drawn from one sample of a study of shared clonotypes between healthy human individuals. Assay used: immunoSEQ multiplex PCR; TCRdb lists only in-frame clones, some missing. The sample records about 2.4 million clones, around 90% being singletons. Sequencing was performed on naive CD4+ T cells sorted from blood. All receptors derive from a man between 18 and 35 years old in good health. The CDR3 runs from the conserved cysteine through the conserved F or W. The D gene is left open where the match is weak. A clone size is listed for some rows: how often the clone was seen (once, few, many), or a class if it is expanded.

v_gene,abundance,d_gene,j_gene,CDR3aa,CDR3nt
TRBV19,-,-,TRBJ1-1,CASSTFPTEAFF,TGTGCCAGTAGCACCTTTCCCACTGAAGCTTTCTTT
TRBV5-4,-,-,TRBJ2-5,CASSSIGRTEGETQYF,TGTGCCAGCAGCTCGATAGGGAGAACGGAGGGCGAGACCCAGTACTTC
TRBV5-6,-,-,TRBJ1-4,CASSLGEKLFF,TGTGCCAGCAGCTTGGGCGAAAAACTGTTTTTT
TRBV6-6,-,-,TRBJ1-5,CASSFSDSANQPQHF,TGTGCCAGCAGTTTCTCGGACAGCGCCAATCAGCCCCAGCATTTT
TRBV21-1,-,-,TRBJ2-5,CASSKDRDRAGETQYF,TGTGCCAGCAGCAAAGATCGGGACAGGGCAGGGGAGACCCAGTACTTC
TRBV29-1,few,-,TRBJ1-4,CSVDGGTNEKLFF,TGCAGCGTTGATGGTGGGACTAATGAAAAACTGTTTTTT
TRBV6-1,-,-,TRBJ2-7,CASSPRGATYEQYF,TGTGCCAGCAGTCCGAGAGGGGCCACCTACGAGCAGTACTTC
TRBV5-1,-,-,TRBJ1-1,CASSLGGMDTEAFF,TGCGCCAGCAGCTTGGGGGGGATGGACACTGAAGCTTTCTTT
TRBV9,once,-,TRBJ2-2,CASSKTLTGELFF,TGTGCCAGCAGCAAGACACTCACCGGGGAGCTGTTTTTT
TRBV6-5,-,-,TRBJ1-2,CASRGSTVNYGYTF,TGTGCCAGCAGAGGGTCGACAGTTAACTATGGCTACACCTTC
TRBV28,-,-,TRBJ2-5,CASRGPIQETQYF,TGTGCCAGCAGGGGACCGATCCAAGAGACCCAGTACTTC
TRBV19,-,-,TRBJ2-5,CASSTTGTTETQYF,TGTGCCAGTAGTACTACCGGGACAACAGAGACCCAGTACTTC
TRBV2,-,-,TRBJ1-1,CASSGEGTYTEAFF,TGTGCCAGCAGTGGGGAGGGTACGTACACTGAAGCTTTCTTT
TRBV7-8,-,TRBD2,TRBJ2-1,CASSLWASGYNEQFF,TGTGCCAGCAGCTTGTGGGCTAGCGGTTACAATGAGCAGTTCTTC
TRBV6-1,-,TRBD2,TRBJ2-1,CASSNWTRGHEQFF,TGTGCCAGCAGTAACTGGACTAGGGGTCATGAGCAGTTCTTC
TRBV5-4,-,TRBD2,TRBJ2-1,CASSLMRLAGEWGYNEQFF,TGTGCCAGCAGCTTGATGAGGCTAGCGGGAGAATGGGGCTACAATGAGCAGTTCTTC
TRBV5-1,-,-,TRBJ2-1,CASSLGTHNEQFF,TGCGCCAGCAGCTTGGGGACACACAATGAGCAGTTCTTC
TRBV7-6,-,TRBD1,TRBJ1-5,CASSATGENQPQHF,TGTGCCAGCAGCGCGACAGGGGAAAATCAGCCCCAGCATTTT
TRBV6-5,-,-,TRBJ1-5,CASNPPGGNQPQHF,TGTGCCAGCAACCCGCCGGGGGGCAATCAGCCCCAGCATTTT
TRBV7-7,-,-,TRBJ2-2,CASSLGLHTGELFF,TGTGCTAGCAGCTTAGGGCTACACACCGGGGAGCTGTTTTTT
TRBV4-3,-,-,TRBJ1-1,CASSWDSVTEAFF,TGCGCCAGCAGCTGGGACTCCGTCACTGAAGCTTTCTTT
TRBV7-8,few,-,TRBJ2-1,CASSLAQYNEQFF,TGTGCCAGCAGCTTAGCTCAGTACAATGAGCAGTTCTTC
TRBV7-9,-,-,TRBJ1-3,CASNLQWVGNTIYF,TGTGCCAGCAACCTCCAATGGGTTGGAAACACCATATATTTT
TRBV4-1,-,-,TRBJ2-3,CASRAMTAGFAADTQYF,TGCGCCAGCCGAGCAATGACGGCCGGGTTTGCGGCAGATACGCAGTATTTT
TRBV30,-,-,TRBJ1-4,CAWSQGMTNEKLFF,TGTGCCTGGAGTCAGGGGATGACTAATGAAAAACTGTTTTTT
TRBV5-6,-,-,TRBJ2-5,CASSLAGDGTQYF,TGTGCCAGCAGCTTGGCGGGAGATGGGACCCAGTACTTC
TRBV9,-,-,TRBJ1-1,CASSKGDYLGTEAFF,TGTGCCAGCAGCAAAGGGGACTACCTGGGTACTGAAGCTTTCTTT
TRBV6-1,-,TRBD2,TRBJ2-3,CASRKREGQTDTQYF,TGTGCCAGCAGGAAGCGGGAGGGCCAGACAGATACGCAGTATTTT
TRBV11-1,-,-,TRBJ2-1,CASSLRRGFGDNEQFF,TGTGCCAGCAGCCTCAGGAGGGGATTCGGGGACAATGAGCAGTTCTTC
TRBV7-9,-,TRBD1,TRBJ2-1,CASSKGTGDTGVRNEQFF,TGTGCCAGCAGTAAAGGGACAGGCGATACAGGGGTTCGCAATGAGCAGTTCTTC
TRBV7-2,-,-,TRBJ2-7,CASSPLFQTYEQYF,TGTGCCAGCAGCCCTCTATTCCAAACCTACGAGCAGTACTTC
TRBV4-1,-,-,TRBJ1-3,CASSQVITGFAGNTIYF,TGCGCCAGCAGCCAAGTTATAACAGGGTTTGCTGGAAACACCATATATTTT
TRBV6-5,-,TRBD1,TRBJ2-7,CASSCRTGTGANEQYF,TGTGCCAGCAGTTGCAGAACCGGGACAGGGGCGAACGAGCAGTACTTC
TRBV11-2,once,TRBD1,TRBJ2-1,CASRSESRGLNEQFF,TGTGCCAGCAGGTCAGAATCCAGGGGGCTCAATGAGCAGTTCTTC
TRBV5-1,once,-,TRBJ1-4,CASSLAARGSNEKLFF,TGCGCCAGCAGCTTGGCAGCCCGGGGCTCTAATGAAAAACTGTTTTTT
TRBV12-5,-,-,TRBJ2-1,CASVPRSSSYNEQFF,TGTGCTAGTGTTCCGAGGAGCAGTTCCTACAATGAGCAGTTCTTC
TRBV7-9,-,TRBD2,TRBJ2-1,CASSLRAGVGNEQFF,TGTGCCAGCAGCCTTAGGGCGGGAGTGGGTAATGAGCAGTTCTTC
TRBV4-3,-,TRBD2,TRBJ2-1,CASSQDALAGQNEQFF,TGCGCCAGCAGCCAAGATGCGCTAGCGGGACAAAACGAGCAGTTCTTC
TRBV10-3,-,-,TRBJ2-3,CAIRGRATDTQYF,TGTGCCATCAGAGGAAGGGCAACAGATACGCAGTATTTT
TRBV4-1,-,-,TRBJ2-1,CASSQGALALSSYNEQFF,TGCGCCAGCAGCCAAGGTGCTCTAGCGCTTAGCTCCTACAATGAGCAGTTCTTC
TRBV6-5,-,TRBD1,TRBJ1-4,CASGRPGQSNEKLFF,TGTGCCAGCGGGCGCCCGGGACAGTCTAATGAAAAACTGTTTTTT
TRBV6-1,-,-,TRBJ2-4,CASSAKSVGAKNIQYF,TGTGCCAGCAGTGCTAAATCTGTGGGGGCCAAAAACATTCAGTACTTC